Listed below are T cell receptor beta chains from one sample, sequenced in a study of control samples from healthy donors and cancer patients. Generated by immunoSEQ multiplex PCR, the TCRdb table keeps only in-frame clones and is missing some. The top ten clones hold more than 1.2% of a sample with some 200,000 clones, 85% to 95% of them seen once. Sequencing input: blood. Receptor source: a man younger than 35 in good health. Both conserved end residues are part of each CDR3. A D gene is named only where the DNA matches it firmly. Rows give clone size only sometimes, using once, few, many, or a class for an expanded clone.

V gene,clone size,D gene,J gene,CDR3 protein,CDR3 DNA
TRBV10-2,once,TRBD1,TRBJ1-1,CASSESMGQISTEAFF,TGCGCCAGCAGTGAAAGTATGGGACAGATAAGCACTGAAGCTTTCTTT
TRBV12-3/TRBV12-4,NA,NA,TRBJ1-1,CASSLQGITEAFF,TGTGCCAGCAGTTTACAGGGGATCACTGAAGCTTTCTTT
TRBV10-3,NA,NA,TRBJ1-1,CAISEGAGATEAFF,TGTGCCATCAGTGAGGGTGCAGGGGCAACTGAAGCTTTCTTT
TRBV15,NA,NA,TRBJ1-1,CATSRGTAVNTEAFF,TGTGCCACCAGCAGAGGCACGGCCGTGAACACTGAAGCTTTCTTT
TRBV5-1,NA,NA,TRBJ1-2,CASSPGDGYTF,TGCGCCAGCAGTCCAGGAGATGGCTACACCTTC
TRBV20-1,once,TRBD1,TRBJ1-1,CSASGQGYTEAFF,TGCAGTGCTAGTGGACAGGGGTACACTGAAGCTTTCTTT
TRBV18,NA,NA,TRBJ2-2,CASSLLGGLNTGELFF,TGTGCCAGCTCACTTCTCGGGGGCCTTAACACCGGGGAGCTGTTTTTT
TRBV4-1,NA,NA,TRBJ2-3,CASSQVGDTQYF,TGCGCCAGCAGCCAAGTTGGAGATACGCAGTATTTT
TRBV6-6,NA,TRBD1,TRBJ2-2,CAVTGQTNTGELFF,TGTGCCGTTACGGGACAGACGAACACCGGGGAGCTGTTTTTT
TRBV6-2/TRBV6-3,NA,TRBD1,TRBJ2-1,CASSYSRGTGSVEQFF,TGTGCCAGCAGTTACTCTCGGGGGACAGGGTCGGTTGAGCAGTTCTTC
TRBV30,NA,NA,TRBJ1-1,CAWSVLLGRDTEAFF,TGTGCCTGGAGTGTACTTCTAGGCAGGGACACTGAAGCTTTCTTT
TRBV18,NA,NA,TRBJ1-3,CASSPLLGGGHGNTIYF,TGTGCCAGCTCACCCCTATTGGGCGGGGGCCATGGAAACACCATATATTTT
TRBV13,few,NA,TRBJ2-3,CASSLEALTGKDTQYF,TGTGCCAGCAGCTTAGAGGCTCTCACCGGGAAGGATACGCAGTATTTT